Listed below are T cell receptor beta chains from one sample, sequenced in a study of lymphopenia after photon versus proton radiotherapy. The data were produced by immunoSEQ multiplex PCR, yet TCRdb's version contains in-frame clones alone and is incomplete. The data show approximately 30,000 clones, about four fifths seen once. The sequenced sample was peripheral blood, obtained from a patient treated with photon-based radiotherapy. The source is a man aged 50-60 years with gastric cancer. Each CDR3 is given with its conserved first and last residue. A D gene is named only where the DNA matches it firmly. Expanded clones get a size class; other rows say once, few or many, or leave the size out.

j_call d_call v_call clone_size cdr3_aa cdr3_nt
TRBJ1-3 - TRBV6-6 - CASSYSRLSGNTIYF TGTGCCAGCAGTTACTCAAGACTATCTGGAAACACCATATATTTT
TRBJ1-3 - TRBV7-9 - CASSPAGGNTIYF TGTGCCAGCAGCCCGGCAGGGGGAAACACCATATATTTT
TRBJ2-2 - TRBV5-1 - CASSSWSVGAGELFF TGCGCCAGCAGCTCGTGGTCCGTGGGTGCCGGGGAGCTGTTTTTT
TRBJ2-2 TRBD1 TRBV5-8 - CASSFRTGVNTGELFF TGTGCCAGCAGCTTCAGGACAGGCGTGAACACCGGGGAGCTGTTTTTT
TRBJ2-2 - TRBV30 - CAWSEGGPGELFF TGTGCCTGGAGTGAAGGGGGGCCCGGGGAGCTGTTTTTT
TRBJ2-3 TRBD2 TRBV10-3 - CAISERLAGDTDTQYF TGTGCCATCAGTGAGCGCCTAGCGGGCGACACAGATACGCAGTATTTT
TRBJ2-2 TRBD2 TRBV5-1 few CASSLGLQNTGELFF TGCGCCAGCAGTCTGGGACTACAGAACACCGGGGAGCTGTTTTTT
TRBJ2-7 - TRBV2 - CASSSRGGYEQYF TGTGCCAGCAGTTCCCGCGGAGGCTACGAGCAGTACTTC
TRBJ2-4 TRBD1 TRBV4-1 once CASSQEGTGGNIQYF TGCGCCAGCAGCCAAGAAGGGACAGGAGGAAACATTCAGTACTTC
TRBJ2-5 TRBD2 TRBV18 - CASSPRGTRWEETQYF TGTGCCAGCTCACCACGCGGGACTAGGTGGGAAGAGACCCAGTACTTC
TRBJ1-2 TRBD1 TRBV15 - CATSKNEGARVGYGYTF TGTGCCACCAGCAAGAATGAGGGGGCGAGAGTGGGGTATGGCTACACCTTC
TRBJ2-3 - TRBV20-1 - CSAADPDTQYF TGCAGTGCTGCCGACCCAGATACGCAGTATTTT
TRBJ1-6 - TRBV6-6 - CASSYGENSPLHF TGTGCCAGCAGTTACGGGGAGAATTCACCCCTCCACTTT
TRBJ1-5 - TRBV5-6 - CASSLAAAGPQHF TGTGCCAGCAGCTTGGCTGCGGCGGGGCCCCAGCATTTT
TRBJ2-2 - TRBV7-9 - CASSFGGKELFF TGTGCCAGCAGCTTCGGGGGCAAGGAGCTGTTTTTT
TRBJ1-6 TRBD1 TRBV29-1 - CSVRQGDNSPLHF TGCAGCGTCCGACAGGGGGATAATTCACCCCTCCACTTT
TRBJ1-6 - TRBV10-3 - CAISERVEVGSPLHF TGTGCCATCAGTGAAAGGGTCGAAGTAGGATCACCCCTCCACTTT
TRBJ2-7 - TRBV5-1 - CASSLGGNSYEQYF TGCGCCAGCAGCTTGGGCGGGAATTCCTACGAGCAGTACTTC
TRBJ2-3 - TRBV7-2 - CASSLYGQQYF TGTGCCAGCAGCTTATACGGACAGCAGTATTTT
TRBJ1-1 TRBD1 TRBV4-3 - CASSLTGATEAFF TGCGCCAGCAGCCTAACAGGGGCCACTGAAGCTTTCTTT
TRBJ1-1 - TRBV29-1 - CSALQGNTEAFF TGCAGCGCCCTACAGGGAAACACTGAAGCTTTCTTT
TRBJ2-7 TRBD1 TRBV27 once CASSTGQIYEQYF TGTGCCAGCAGTACGGGACAGATCTACGAGCAGTACTTC
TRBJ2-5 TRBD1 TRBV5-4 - CASSARTGKIGTQYF TGTGCCAGCAGCGCGAGGACAGGGAAGATAGGGACCCAGTACTTC
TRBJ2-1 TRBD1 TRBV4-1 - CASSQDRGLSYNEQFF TGCGCCAGCAGCCAAGACAGGGGGCTTTCCTACAATGAGCAGTTCTTC
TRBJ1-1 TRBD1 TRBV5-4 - CASSLGGQGGNTEAFF TGTGCCAGCAGCTTGGGGGGACAGGGCGGAAACACTGAAGCTTTCTTT
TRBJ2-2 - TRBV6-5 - CASRRTETGELFF TGTGCCAGCAGACGGACAGAGACCGGGGAGCTGTTTTTT
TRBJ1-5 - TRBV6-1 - CASSEEGRVNQPQHF TGTGCCAGCAGTGAAGAGGGCAGGGTTAATCAGCCCCAGCATTTT